A single sample is the source of the 26 T cell receptor beta chains below, sequenced in a study of cytomegalovirus exposure and HLA in healthy donors. Sequenced by immunoSEQ multiplex PCR; TCRdb stores in-frame clones only, minus some. Of about 160,000 clones in the sample, about 88% are singletons; the top ten hold about 2.3%. Sequencing was performed on PBMCs. All receptors derive from a woman aged 18 to 35 in good health and CMV-seronegative.

This chain uses TRBV27 with TRBJ1-2, with 10 bases identical to TRBD1. J was trimmed by 7 bases and V by 6 bases; bases with no gene match: 5. Germline V gives CDR1 MNHEY, CDR2 SMNVEV (reference sequence). The CDR3 is made up of 13 amino acids. CDR3 region: CASSRQGAGGYTF. The CDR3, as DNA: TGTGCCAGCAGCAGACAGGGGGCGGGTGGCTACACCTTC.

This clone was seen once. The chain recombines TRBV19 with TRBJ2-6; D remains unclear. The CDR3 is 14 residues long. V dropped 7 bases and J dropped 2 bases, with 9 bases sitting between them. Germline values: CDR1 LNHDA, CDR2 SQIVND (reference sequence). CDR3 sequence: CASTPQAGANVLTF. The CDR3 DNA reads as TGTGCCAGTACCCCCCAGGCTGGGGCCAACGTCCTGACTTTC.

The chain's CDR3 is CASSLAPADGLNQPQHF. In nucleotides, the CDR3 is TGTGCCAGCAGCCTGGCCCCCGCGGACGGACTAAATCAGCCCCAGCATTTT. The chain has TRBV27 and TRBJ1-5; D is undetermined. The CDR3 has 17 amino acids. V was clipped by 6 bases and J by 4 bases, with 22 bases between them. Per the germline V gene, CDR1 is MNHEY and CDR2 is SMNVEV (reference sequence).

The chain has TRBV2 and TRBJ2-2; 7 nucleotides match TRBD2. V lost 7 bases to trimming and J lost 7 bases; unmatched junction nucleotides: 15. This CDR3 comprises 16 residues. Germline-derived CDR1 and CDR2 are SNHLY and FYNNEI. The DNA of the CDR3 is TGTGCCAGCATCCCTGGGAGGGAGGAGGGCGACGGGGAGCTGTTTTTT. Its translation is CASIPGREEGDGELFF.

The chain links TRBV12-2 to TRBJ1-2; the D call of TRBD1 is as the table states it, not checked on the DNA. TRBV12-2 is an annotated pseudogene. This CDR3 spans 15 amino acids. The CDR3 DNA sequence: TGTGCAAGTCTCGCCGGGACAGGGGTATGCTATGGCTACACCTTC. This gives the protein CASLAGTGVCYGYTF.

In its sample, this clone was seen once. The chain links TRBV5-1 to TRBJ2-2; D is perhaps TRBD2 (5 bases). The CDR3 contains 17 residues. Germline assignment: CDR1 SGHRS and CDR2 YFSETQ. V shed 5 bases and J shed 4 bases, with 21 bases lying between them. The CDR3 region is CASSLPEGEGPTGELFF. The CDR3 DNA sequence: TGCGCCAGCAGTCTCCCTGAGGGAGAAGGACCCACCGGGGAGCTGTTTTTT.

V is TRBV6-5 and J is TRBJ1-4; TRBD1 might be the D (5 bases). From germline, CDR1 is MNHEY and CDR2 SVGAGI. The length of the CDR3 is 15 residues. V was shortened by 0 bases and J by 7 bases, with 12 bases between the two germline ends. In nucleotides, the CDR3 is TGTGCCAGCAGTTACTCCGGGGGGTTGGCTGAAAAACTGTTTTTT. Amino acids: CASSYSGGLAEKLFF.

This clone came up a few times. The genes are TRBV2 and TRBJ1-1, with 7 bases that match TRBD1. Losses at the gene ends were 6 bases for V and 9 bases for J; bases not matched to a gene: 13. From germline, CDR1 is SNHLY and CDR2 FYNNEI. The CDR3 consists of 14 residues. For the CDR3, the DNA is TGTGCCAGCAGGGGGGGACAGACACGCGCTCAAGCTTTCTTT. Amino acids: CASRGGQTRAQAFF. Combining the CDR3 with reference TRBV2 and TRBJ1-1 gives the whole variable domain EPEVTQTPSHQVTQMGQEVILRCVPISNHLYFYWYRQILGQKVEFLVSFYNNEISEKSEIFDDQFSVERPDGSNFTLKIRSTKLEDSAMYFCASRGGQTRAQAFFGQGTRLTVV.

V gene TRBV6-5 combines with J gene TRBJ1-1, with 7 bases identical to TRBD1. CDR1 is MNHEY, CDR2 SVGAGI, per germline. The V gene end was trimmed by 5 bases and the J gene end by 5 bases; junction bases not matched to a gene: 5. CDR3 length: 13 residues. The CDR3 region is CASSEQGRTEAFF. CDR3 DNA: TGTGCCAGCAGTGAACAGGGGAGGACTGAAGCTTTCTTT.

The V call is TRBV7-2, the J call TRBJ2-5; 7 nucleotides line up with TRBD2. Per the germline V gene, CDR1 is SGHTA and CDR2 is FQGNSA. The length of the CDR3 is 13 residues. J lost 10 bases, V lost 4 bases, and 9 bases had no gene match. The CDR3 here is CASSSGEGGSQYF. The DNA for the CDR3 is TGTGCCAGCAGCTCCGGGGAGGGCGGGAGCCAGTACTTC.

The rearrangement joins TRBV9 to TRBJ2-7; no firm D call. This CDR3 spans 16 amino acids. The V gene lost 0 bases and the J gene lost 0 bases, with 13 bases spanning the gap. The germline V gene has CDR1 SGDLS and CDR2 YYNGEE. CDR3 sequence: CASSVGNGFDSYEQYF. CDR3 in DNA: TGTGCCAGCAGCGTAGGAAACGGGTTCGACTCCTACGAGCAGTACTTC.

The gene calls are TRBV10-3 and TRBJ1-1; unclear D gene. The V end lost 6 bases, the J end lost 0 bases, and 8 bases lay between the germline ends. Germline assignment: CDR1 ENHRY and CDR2 SYGVKD. The CDR3 is made up of 13 amino acids. This chain's CDR3 is CAIRTAMNTEAFF. CDR3 coding DNA: TGTGCCATCAGAACAGCTATGAACACTGAAGCTTTCTTT.

The chain combines TRBV18 with TRBJ2-7; 12 bases are a match to TRBD1. The CDR3 covers 17 residues. V dropped 6 bases and J dropped 6; count of bases not matched to a gene: 15. Germline V gene lookup returns CDR1 KGHSH and CDR2 LQKENI. The CDR3 loop is CASSPSPGTGGWGEQYF. The CDR3 DNA reads TGTGCCAGCTCCCCCTCGCCCGGGACAGGGGGCTGGGGCGAGCAGTACTTC. Together with reference TRBV18 and TRBJ2-7, the CDR3 gives the full variable domain: NAGVMQNPRHLVRRRGQEARLRCSPMKGHSHVYWYRQLPEEGLKFMVYLQKENIIDESGMPKERFSAEFPKEGPSILRIQQVVRGDSAAYFCASSPSPGTGGWGEQYFGPGTRLTVT.

The chain combines TRBV7-9 with TRBJ1-5; TRBD1 agrees at 10 bases. CDR3 length: 16 amino acids. CDR1 SEHNR and CDR2 FQNEAQ come from the germline V gene (reference sequence). The ends lost 5 bases at V and 0 bases at J; junction bases unmatched: 4. The CDR3 DNA sequence: TGTGCCAGCAGCCGGGGACAGGGGATTAGCAATCAGCCCCAGCATTTT. It yields the protein CASSRGQGISNQPQHF.

This clone was detected only once. The V call is TRBV7-9, the J call TRBJ1-5; D unresolved. Germline CDR1 reads SEHNR; CDR2 reads FQNEAQ (reference sequence). V dropped 5 bases and J dropped 5 bases, with 10 bases sitting between them. CDR3 length equals 13 residues. The CDR3 protein is CASSPPGDQPQHF. CDR3 sequence (DNA): TGTGCCAGCAGCCCCCCCGGGGATCAGCCCCAGCATTTT.

This clone came up once. This rearrangement joins TRBV4-1 to TRBJ2-1; D uncertain. Germline V gene sequence: CDR1 MGHRA, CDR2 YSYEKL. Trimming stripped 3 bases from V and 7 bases from J, with 19 bases between. This CDR3 contains 16 residues. As DNA, the CDR3 is TGCGCCAGCAGCCACCCCCCTCACGGAGCCTCTAATGAGCAGTTCTTC. It encodes CASSHPPHGASNEQFF.

The gene calls are TRBV5-1 and TRBJ1-2; D call uncertain. Per the germline V gene, CDR1 is SGHRS and CDR2 is YFSETQ. Trimming left V 0 bases short and J 7 bases short, with 16 bases between. The CDR3 is made up of 15 amino acids. The CDR3 DNA reads as TGCGCCAGCAGCTTGGAATCGGGGAGTGTCGGTGGCTACACCTTC. This encodes CASSLESGSVGGYTF.

The chain employs TRBV2 and TRBJ1-6, with a tentative D call TRBD1 (5 bases). The V end lost 8 bases, the J end lost 2 bases, and 13 bases lay between the germline ends. The CDR3 runs to 15 residues. Germline CDR1 and CDR2: SNHLY and FYNNEI. The CDR3 bases are TGTGCCAGCGGTCTGCAGGGCGCCTATAATTCACCCCTCCACTTT. It is translated as CASGLQGAYNSPLHF.

V gene TRBV18 combines with J gene TRBJ2-7; 8 nucleotides match TRBD1. V dropped 3 bases and J dropped 0; count of bases not matched to a gene: 13. Germline V gives CDR1 KGHSH, CDR2 LQKENI. This CDR3 is built from 18 residues. The CDR3 reads CASSPTILTGASSYEQYF. The CDR3 nucleotides read TGTGCCAGCTCACCGACTATACTGACAGGGGCCTCCTCCTACGAGCAGTACTTC.

This clone came up once. The chain carries TRBV28 and TRBJ2-7; 8 bases map to TRBD2. The CDR3 extends over 18 amino acids. The junction had 18 bases not matched to a gene; V was cut back by 5 bases and J by 3 bases. The germline V gene encodes CDR1 MDHEN and CDR2 SYDVKM. The DNA of the CDR3 is TGTGCCAGCAGTACCCGGTCGGGAGGGGAAGTGGGCCTCTACGAGCAGTACTTC. Its protein product is CASSTRSGGEVGLYEQYF.

This CDR3 is CASSPSGSGQPQHF. CDR3 DNA sequence: TGTGCCAGCTCACCATCAGGATCTGGTCAGCCCCAGCATTTT. The chain recombines TRBV18 with TRBJ1-5; D gene uncertain. This CDR3 is 14 amino acids long. Germline V gene data show CDR1 as KGHSH and CDR2 as LQKENI. With 2 bases removed from V and 6 bases from J, the gap between germline ends came to 11 bases.

This sequence joins TRBV7-6 and TRBJ2-5, with 10 bases fitting TRBD1. Trimming took 6 bases from V and 0 from J; bases not matched to a gene: 7. The CDR3 has 16 amino acids. Germline CDR1 and CDR2: SGHVS and FNYEAQ. This CDR3 reads CASSFKGQGNQETQYF. CDR3 in DNA: TGTGCCAGCAGTTTCAAGGGACAGGGGAACCAAGAGACCCAGTACTTC.

V is TRBV29-1 and J is TRBJ1-2; 8 nucleotides match TRBD1. The CDR3 has 12 residues. Looked up from germline, CDR1 is SQVTM and CDR2 is ANQGSEA. Losses at the gene ends were 7 bases for V and 5 bases for J; bases not matched to a gene: 6. In DNA, the CDR3 is TGCAGCGCCGGGACAGGCATATATGGCTACACCTTC. Its protein product is CSAGTGIYGYTF.

The rearrangement joins TRBV12-5 to TRBJ2-2; TRBD2 might be the D (6 bases). Deletions cut 0 bases from V and 4 bases from J, with 15 bases between. Germline CDR1 reads LGHNT; CDR2 reads FRNRAP. The CDR3 runs 17 residues. CDR3 region: CASGLVLTGALTGELFF. The CDR3 nucleotides are TGTGCTAGTGGTTTGGTACTAACGGGAGCCCTCACCGGGGAGCTGTTTTTT. Using reference TRBV12-5 and TRBJ2-2 for the parts outside the CDR3, the full variable domain is DARVTQTPRHKVTEMGQEVTMRCQPILGHNTVFWYRQTMMQGLELLAYFRNRAPLDDSGMPKDRFSAEMPDATLATLKIQPSEPRDSAVYFCASGLVLTGALTGELFFGEGSRLTVL.

This clone showed up just once. The gene calls are TRBV4-1 and TRBJ2-5; a possible D gene is TRBD2 (5 bases). Germline V CDR1 and CDR2: MGHRA, YSYEKL. V lost 4 bases to trimming and J lost 4 bases, with 16 bases between them. The CDR3 is 15 amino acids. In nucleotides, the CDR3 is TGCGCCAGCAGCCCGATCGTCAGCGGTGGAGAGACCCAGTACTTC. It translates to CASSPIVSGGETQYF.

The rearrangement uses TRBV19 and TRBJ1-2, with 7 nucleotides matching TRBD1. The CDR3 extends over 15 amino acids. V shed 7 bases and J 4 bases; nucleotides not matched to a gene: 12. From germline, CDR1 is LNHDA and CDR2 SQIVND (reference sequence). The DNA of the CDR3 is TGTGCCAGTATTTCCACCCAAGGGGGCCTCTATGGCTACACCTTC. As protein: CASISTQGGLYGYTF.